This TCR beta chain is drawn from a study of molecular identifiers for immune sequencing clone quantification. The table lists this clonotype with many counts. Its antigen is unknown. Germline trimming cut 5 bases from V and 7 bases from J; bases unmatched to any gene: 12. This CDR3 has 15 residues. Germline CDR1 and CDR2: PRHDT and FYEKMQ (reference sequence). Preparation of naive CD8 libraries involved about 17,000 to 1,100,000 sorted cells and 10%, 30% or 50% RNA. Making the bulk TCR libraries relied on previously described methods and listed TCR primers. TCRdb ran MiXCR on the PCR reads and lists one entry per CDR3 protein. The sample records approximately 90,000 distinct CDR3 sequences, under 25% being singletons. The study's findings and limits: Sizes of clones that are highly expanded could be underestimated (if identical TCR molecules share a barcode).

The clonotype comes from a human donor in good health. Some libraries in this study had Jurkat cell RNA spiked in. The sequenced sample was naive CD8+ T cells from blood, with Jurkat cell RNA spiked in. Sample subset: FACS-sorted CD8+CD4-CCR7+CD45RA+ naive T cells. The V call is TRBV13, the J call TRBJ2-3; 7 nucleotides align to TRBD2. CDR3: CASSLGASGSNTQYF. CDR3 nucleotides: TGTGCCAGCAGCCTCGGGGCTAGCGGTTCTAATACGCAGTATTTT. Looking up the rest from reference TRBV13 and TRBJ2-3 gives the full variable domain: AAGVIQSPRHLIKEKRETATLKCYPIPRHDTVYWYQQGPGQDPQFLISFYEKMQSDKGSIPDRFSAQQFSDYHSELNMSSLELGDSALYFCASSLGASGSNTQYFGPGTRLTVL.